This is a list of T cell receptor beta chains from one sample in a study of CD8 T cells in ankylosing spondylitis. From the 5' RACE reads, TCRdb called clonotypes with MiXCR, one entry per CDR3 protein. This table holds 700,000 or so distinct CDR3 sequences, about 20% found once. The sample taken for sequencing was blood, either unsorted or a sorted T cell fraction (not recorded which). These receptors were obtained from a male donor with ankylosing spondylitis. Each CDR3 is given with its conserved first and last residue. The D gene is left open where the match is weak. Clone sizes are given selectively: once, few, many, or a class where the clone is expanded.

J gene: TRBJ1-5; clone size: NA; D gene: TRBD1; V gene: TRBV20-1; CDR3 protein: CSASNRGQPQHF; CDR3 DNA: TGCAGTGCTTCTAACAGGGGTCAGCCCCAGCATTTT
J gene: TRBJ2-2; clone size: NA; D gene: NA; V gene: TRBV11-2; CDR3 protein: CASSLNRGIDAGELFF; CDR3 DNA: TGTGCCAGCAGCTTAAATCGAGGGATAGATGCCGGGGAGCTGTTTTTT
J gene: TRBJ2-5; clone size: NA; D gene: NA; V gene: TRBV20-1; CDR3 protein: CSARGRTEETQYF; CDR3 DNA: TGCAGTGCTAGAGGGCGGACAGAAGAGACCCAGTACTTC
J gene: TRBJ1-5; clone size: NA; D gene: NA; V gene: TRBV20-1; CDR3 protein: CSASPSGISNQPQHF; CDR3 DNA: TGCAGTGCTAGCCCCAGTGGGATAAGCAATCAGCCCCAGCATTTT
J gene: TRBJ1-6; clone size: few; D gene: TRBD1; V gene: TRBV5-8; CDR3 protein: CASSVTGVSSPLHF; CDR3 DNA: TGTGCCAGCAGCGTCACAGGGGTTTCTTCACCCCTCCACTTT
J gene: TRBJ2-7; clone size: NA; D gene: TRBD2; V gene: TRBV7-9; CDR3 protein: CASSSRPGTSGPYEQYF; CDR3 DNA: TGTGCCAGCAGCAGCAGACCCGGGACTAGCGGGCCCTACGAGCAGTACTTC
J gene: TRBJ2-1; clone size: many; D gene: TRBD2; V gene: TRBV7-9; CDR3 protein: CASSPRLAGAYNEQFF; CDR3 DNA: TGTGCCAGCAGCCCGCGACTAGCGGGGGCCTACAATGAGCAGTTCTTC
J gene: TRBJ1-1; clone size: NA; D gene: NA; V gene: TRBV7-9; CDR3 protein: CASSQIDRLQAFF; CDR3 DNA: TGTGCCAGCAGCCAGATCGACAGGCTGCAAGCTTTCTTT
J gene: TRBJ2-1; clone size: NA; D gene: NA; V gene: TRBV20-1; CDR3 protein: CSVYLLAGPYNEQFF; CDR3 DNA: TGCAGTGTATATCTCCTAGCAGGCCCCTACAATGAGCAGTTCTTC
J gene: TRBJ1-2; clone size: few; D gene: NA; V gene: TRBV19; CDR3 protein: CASNPTGGRNYGYTF; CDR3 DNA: TGTGCCAGTAATCCAACGGGGGGCCGGAACTATGGCTACACCTTC
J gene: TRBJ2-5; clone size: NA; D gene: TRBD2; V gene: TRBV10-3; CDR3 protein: CAISESGRGQETQYF; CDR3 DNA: TGTGCCATCAGTGAGTCCGGGCGGGGGCAAGAGACCCAGTACTTC
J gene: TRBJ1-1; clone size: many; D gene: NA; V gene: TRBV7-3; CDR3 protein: CASSSGGGNTEAFF; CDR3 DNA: TGTGCCAGCAGCTCCGGAGGGGGGAACACTGAAGCTTTCTTT
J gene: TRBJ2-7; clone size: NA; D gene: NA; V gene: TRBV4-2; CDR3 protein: CASSQEVTNSGSYEQYF; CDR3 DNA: TGTGCCAGCAGCCAAGAGGTCACAAATTCGGGCTCCTACGAGCAGTACTTC
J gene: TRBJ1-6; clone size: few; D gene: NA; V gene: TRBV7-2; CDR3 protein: CASSPETAGIYNSPLHF; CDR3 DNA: TGTGCCAGCAGCCCAGAGACAGCTGGAATTTATAATTCACCCCTCCACTTT
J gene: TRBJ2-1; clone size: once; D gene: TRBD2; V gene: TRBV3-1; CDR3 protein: CASSSGLVSHEQFF; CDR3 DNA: TGTGCCAGCAGCTCCGGACTAGTTTCTCATGAGCAGTTCTTC
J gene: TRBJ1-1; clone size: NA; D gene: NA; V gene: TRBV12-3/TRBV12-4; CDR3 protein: CASSPGVGTEAFF; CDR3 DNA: TGTGCCAGCAGCCCAGGGGTGGGGACTGAAGCTTTCTTT
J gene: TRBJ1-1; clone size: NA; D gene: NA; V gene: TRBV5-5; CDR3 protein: CASSLTRGMNTEAFF; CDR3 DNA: TGTGCCAGCAGCTTGACGAGGGGTATGAACACTGAAGCTTTCTTT
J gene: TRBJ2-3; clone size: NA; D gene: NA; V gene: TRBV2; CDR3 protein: CASSDSTSTDTQYF; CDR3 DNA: TGTGCCAGCTCAGACAGCACTAGCACAGATACGCAGTATTTT
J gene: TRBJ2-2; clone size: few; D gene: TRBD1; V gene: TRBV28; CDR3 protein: CASSQDRVWNTGELFF; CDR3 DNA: TGTGCCAGCAGCCAAGACAGGGTATGGAACACCGGGGAGCTGTTTTTT
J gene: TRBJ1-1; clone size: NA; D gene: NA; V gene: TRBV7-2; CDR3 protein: CASEGRLNTEAFF; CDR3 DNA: TGTGCCAGCGAGGGACGGTTGAACACTGAAGCTTTCTTT
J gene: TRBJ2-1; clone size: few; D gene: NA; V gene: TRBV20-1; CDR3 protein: CRSQGAGLLVF; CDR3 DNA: TGCAGGAGCCAGGGGGCGGGACTACTGGTCTTC
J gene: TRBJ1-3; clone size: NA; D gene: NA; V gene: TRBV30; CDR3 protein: CAWAPSGNTIYF; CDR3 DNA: TGTGCCTGGGCCCCTTCTGGAAACACCATATATTTT
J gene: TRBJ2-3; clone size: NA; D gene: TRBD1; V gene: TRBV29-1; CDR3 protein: CSVEVWLGQASTDTQYF; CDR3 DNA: TGCAGCGTTGAAGTTTGGTTGGGACAGGCTAGCACAGATACGCAGTATTTT
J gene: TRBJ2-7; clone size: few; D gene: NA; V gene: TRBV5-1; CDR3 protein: CASSLDYGSYEQYF; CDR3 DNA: TGCGCCAGCAGCTTGGATTACGGCTCCTACGAGCAGTACTTC
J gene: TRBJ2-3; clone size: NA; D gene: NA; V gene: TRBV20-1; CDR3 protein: CSARGGDRTQYF; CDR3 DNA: TGCAGTGCTAGAGGTGGGGACCGCACGCAGTATTTT
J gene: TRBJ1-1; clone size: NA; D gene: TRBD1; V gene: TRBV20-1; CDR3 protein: CSARVVITGVTEAFF; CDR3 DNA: TGCAGTGCTAGAGTTGTAATTACAGGGGTCACTGAAGCTTTCTTT
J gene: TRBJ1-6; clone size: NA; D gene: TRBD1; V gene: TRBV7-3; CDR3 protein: CASSLKAGGTPLHF; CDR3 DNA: TGTGCCAGCAGCTTAAAGGCAGGGGGCACACCCCTCCACTTT
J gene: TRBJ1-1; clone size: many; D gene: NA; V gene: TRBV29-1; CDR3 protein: CSVRTESTEAFF; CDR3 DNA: TGCAGCGTCCGGACGGAGTCCACTGAAGCTTTCTTT
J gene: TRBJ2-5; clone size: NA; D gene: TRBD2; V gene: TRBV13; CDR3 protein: CASSPLTRGRPQETQYF; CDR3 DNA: TGTGCCAGCAGCCCCCTCACTCGCGGGAGACCCCAAGAGACCCAGTACTTC
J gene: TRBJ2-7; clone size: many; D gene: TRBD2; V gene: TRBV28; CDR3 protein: CASSFETSGSYEQYF; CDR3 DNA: TGTGCCAGCAGTTTTGAGACTAGCGGGAGCTACGAGCAGTACTTC
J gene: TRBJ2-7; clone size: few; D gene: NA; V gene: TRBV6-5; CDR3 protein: CASSYSDVPSSYEQYF; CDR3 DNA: TGTGCCAGCAGTTACTCGGACGTACCGAGCTCCTACGAGCAGTACTTC
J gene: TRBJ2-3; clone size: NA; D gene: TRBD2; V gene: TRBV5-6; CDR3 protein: CASSWGGYPDTQYF; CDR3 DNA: TGTGCCAGCAGCTGGGGGGGGTATCCAGATACGCAGTATTTT
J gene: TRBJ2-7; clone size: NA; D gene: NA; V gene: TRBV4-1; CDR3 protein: CASSQAIPGQPSSYEQYF; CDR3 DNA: TGCGCCAGCAGCCAAGCAATTCCGGGACAACCCTCCTCCTACGAGCAGTACTTC
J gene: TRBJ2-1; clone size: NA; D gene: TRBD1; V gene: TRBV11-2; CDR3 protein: CASSRDRAEQFF; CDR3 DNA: TGTGCCAGCAGCCGTGACAGGGCGGAGCAGTTCTTC
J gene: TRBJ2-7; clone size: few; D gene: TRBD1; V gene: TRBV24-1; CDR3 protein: CATGGQGESEQYF; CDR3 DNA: TGTGCCACCGGAGGACAGGGGGAATCCGAGCAGTACTTC
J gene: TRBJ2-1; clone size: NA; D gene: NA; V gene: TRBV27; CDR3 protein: CASSLLVYRREGSYNEQFF; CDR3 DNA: TGTGCCAGCAGTTTATTAGTTTATAGGCGGGAAGGGTCCTACAATGAGCAGTTCTTC
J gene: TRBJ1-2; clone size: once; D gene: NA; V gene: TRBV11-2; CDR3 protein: CASSPTGSRIKSYGYTF; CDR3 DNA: TGTGCCAGCAGCCCTACAGGGTCCCGAATTAAAAGCTATGGCTACACCTTC
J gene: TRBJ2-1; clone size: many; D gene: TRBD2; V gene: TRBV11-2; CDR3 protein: CASSPGAGTHNEQFF; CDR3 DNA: TGTGCCAGCAGCCCTGGAGCGGGGACTCACAATGAGCAGTTCTTC
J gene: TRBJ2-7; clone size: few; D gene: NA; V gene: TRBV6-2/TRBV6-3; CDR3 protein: CASRTDTYEQYF; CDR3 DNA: TGTGCCAGCAGAACAGACACGTACGAGCAGTACTTC
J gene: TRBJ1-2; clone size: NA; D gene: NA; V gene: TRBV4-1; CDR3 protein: CASSPVQGTRGGYTF; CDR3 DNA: TGCGCCAGCAGCCCGGTACAGGGAACTAGGGGGGGCTACACCTTC
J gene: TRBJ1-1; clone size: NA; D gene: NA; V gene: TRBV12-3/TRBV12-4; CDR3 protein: CASSLRQLSEAFF; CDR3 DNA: TGTGCCAGCAGTCTCAGACAGTTGTCTGAAGCTTTCTTT
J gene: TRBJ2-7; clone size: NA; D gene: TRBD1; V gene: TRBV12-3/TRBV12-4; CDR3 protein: CASSRQGRPTYEQYF; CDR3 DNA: TGTGCCAGCAGTAGACAGGGGCGACCAACCTACGAGCAGTACTTC
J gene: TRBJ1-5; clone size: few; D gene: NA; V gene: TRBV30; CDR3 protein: CAWSEQSNQPQHF; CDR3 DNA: TGTGCCTGGAGTGAACAGAGCAATCAGCCCCAGCATTTT
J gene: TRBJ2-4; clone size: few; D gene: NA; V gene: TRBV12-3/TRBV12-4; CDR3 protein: CASRGKTPEDQNIQYF; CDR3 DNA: TGTGCCAGCAGGGGAAAGACTCCGGAGGACCAAAACATTCAGTACTTC
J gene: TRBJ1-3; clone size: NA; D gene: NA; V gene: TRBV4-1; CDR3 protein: CASSQEQSSGNTIYF; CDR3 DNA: TGCGCCAGCAGCCAAGAACAGTCCTCTGGAAACACCATATATTTT
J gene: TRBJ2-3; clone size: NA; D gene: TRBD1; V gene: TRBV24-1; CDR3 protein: CATSPHLRGQRTDTQYF; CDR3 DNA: TGTGCCACCAGTCCGCACCTAAGGGGGCAACGCACAGATACGCAGTATTTT
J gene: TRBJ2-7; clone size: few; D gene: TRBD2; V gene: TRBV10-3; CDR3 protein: CAIRAAGRSYEQYF; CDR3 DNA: TGTGCCATCAGGGCAGCGGGGAGGTCCTACGAGCAGTACTTC
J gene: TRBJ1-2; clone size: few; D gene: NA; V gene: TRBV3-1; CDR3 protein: CASSPLANYGYTF; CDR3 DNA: TGTGCCAGCAGCCCCCTTGCTAACTATGGCTACACCTTC
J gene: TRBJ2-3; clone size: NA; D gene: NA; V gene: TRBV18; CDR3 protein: CASETAGIDTQYF; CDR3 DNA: TGTGCCAGCGAAACCGCGGGTATTGATACGCAGTATTTT
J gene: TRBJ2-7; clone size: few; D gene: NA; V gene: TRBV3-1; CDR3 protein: CASARGGRDSDEQYF; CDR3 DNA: TGTGCCAGCGCAAGAGGTGGGCGGGACAGCGACGAGCAGTACTTC
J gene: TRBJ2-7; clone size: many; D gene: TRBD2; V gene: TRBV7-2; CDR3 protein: CASSLRSLAGTYEQYF; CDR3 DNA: TGTGCCAGCAGCTTAAGGTCCCTAGCGGGAACCTACGAGCAGTACTTC
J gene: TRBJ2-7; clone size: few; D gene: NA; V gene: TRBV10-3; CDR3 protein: CAIQIPSSYEQYF; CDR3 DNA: TGTGCCATCCAGATTCCAAGCTCCTACGAGCAGTACTTC